The clone carrying this T cell receptor (beta chain) was seen a few times. Its antigen is currently unknown. Germline lookup yields CDR1 DFQATT and CDR2 SNEGSKA (reference sequence). Trimming shortened V by 0 bases and J by 10 bases, and 4 bases separated the two germline ends. CDR3 length equals 11 residues. Reverse transcription of all isolated RNA meant that expressed TCRB transcripts were sequenced. Measured with immunoSEQ multiplex PCR; TCRdb has only the in-frame clones, and not every one. The top ten hold roughly 2.5% of the sample, which has 120,000 or so clones, 17% seen once. The data are from a study of beta chain features in type 1 diabetes. Points from the study as a whole: Healthy donors had naive, central memory and Treg TCRB repertoires that appeared less similar than those seen among patients. The study found moderately but significantly shorter TCRB CDR3s in all four CD4+ subsets of Type 1 diabetes patients.

The chain uses TRBV20-1 and TRBJ1-6; D remains ambiguous. Sequencing was done on a sample of central memory CD4+ T cells from blood. The clonotype comes from a man younger than 35 with type 1 diabetes. Written as DNA, the CDR3 is TGCAGTGCTAGAGATAGCTCACCCCTCCACTTT. Amino acids: CSARDSSPLHF.